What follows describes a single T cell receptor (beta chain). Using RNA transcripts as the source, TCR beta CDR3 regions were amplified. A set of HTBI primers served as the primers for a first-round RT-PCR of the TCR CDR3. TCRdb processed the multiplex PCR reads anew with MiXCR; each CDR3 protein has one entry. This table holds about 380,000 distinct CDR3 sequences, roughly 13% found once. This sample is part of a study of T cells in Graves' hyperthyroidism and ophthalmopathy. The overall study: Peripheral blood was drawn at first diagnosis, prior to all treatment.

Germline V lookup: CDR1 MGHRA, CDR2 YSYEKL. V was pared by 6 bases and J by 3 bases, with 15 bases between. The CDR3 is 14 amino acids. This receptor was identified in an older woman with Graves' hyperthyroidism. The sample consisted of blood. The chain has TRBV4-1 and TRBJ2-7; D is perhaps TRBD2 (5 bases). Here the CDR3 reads CASRGIHGIYEQYF. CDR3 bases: TGCGCCAGCAGGGGTATCCACGGGATCTACGAGCAGTACTTC.